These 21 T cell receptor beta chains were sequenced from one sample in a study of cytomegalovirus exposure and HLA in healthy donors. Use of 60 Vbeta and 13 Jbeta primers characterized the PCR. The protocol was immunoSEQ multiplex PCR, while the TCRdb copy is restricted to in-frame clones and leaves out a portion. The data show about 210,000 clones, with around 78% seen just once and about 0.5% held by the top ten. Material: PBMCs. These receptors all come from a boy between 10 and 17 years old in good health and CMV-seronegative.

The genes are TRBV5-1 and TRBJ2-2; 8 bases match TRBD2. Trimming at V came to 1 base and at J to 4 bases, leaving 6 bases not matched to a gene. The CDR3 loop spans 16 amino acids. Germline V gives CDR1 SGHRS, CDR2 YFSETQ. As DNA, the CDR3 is TGCGCCAGCAGCTTGCGGAGCGGGAGAGGCACCGGGGAGCTGTTTTTT. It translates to CASSLRSGRGTGELFF.

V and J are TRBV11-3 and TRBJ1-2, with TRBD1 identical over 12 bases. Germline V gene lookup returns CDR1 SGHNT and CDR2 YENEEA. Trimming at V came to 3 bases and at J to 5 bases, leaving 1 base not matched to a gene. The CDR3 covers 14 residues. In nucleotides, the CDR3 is TGTGCCAGCAGCTTGGGACAGGGGGCATATGGCTACACCTTC. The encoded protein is CASSLGQGAYGYTF.

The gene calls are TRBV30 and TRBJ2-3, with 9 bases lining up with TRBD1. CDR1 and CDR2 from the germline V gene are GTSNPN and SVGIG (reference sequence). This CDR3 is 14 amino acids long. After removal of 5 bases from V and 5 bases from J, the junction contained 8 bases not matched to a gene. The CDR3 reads CAWDDRGNGDTQYF. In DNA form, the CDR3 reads TGTGCCTGGGACGACAGGGGGAACGGAGATACGCAGTATTTT.

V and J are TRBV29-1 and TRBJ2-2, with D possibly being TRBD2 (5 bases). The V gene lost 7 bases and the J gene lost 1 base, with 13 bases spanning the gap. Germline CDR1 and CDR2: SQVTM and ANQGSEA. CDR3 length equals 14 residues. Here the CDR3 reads CSGTRAGNTGELFF. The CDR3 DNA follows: TGCAGCGGAACGCGGGCTGGGAACACCGGGGAGCTGTTTTTT.

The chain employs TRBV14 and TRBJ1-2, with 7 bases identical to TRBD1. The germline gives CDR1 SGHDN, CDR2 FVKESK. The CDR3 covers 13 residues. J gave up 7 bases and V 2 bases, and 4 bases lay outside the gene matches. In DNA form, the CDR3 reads TGTGCCAGCAGCCAAAGGACAGGTTCTGGCTACACCTTC. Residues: CASSQRTGSGYTF. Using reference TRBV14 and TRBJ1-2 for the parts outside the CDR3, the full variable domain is EAGVTQFPSHSVIEKGQTVTLRCDPISGHDNLYWYRRVMGKEIKFLLHFVKESKQDESGMPNNRFLAERTGGTYSTLKVQPAELEDSGVYFCASSQRTGSGYTFGSGTRLTVV.

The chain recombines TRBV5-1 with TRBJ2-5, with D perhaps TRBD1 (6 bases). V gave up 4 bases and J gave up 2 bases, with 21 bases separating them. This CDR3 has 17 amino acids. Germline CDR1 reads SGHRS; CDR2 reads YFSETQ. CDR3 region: CASSPPPGVAIQETQYF. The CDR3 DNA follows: TGCGCCAGCAGCCCACCGCCAGGGGTGGCAATTCAAGAGACCCAGTACTTC.

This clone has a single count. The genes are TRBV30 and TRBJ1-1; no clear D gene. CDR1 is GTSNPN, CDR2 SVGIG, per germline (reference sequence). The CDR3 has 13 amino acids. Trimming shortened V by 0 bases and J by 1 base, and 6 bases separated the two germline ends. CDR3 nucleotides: TGTGCCTGGAGTGTGGCGGGGAACACTGAAGCTTTCTTT. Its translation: CAWSVAGNTEAFF.

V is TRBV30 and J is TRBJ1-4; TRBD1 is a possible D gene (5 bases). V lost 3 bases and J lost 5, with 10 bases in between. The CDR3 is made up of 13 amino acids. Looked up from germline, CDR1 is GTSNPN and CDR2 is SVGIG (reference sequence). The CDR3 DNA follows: TGTGCCTGGAGAGACAGCTTAAATGAAAAACTGTTTTTT. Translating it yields CAWRDSLNEKLFF.

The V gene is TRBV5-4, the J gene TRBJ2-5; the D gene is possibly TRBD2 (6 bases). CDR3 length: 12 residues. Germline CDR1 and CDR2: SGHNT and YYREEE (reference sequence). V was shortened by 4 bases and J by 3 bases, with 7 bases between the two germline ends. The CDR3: CASSRGEETQYF. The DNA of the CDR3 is TGTGCCAGCAGCCGCGGGGAAGAGACCCAGTACTTC.

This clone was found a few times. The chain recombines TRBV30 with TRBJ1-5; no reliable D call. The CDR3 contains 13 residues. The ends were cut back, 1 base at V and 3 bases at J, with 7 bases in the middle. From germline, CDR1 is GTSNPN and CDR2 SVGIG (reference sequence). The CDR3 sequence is CAWSALINQPQHF. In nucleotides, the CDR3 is TGTGCCTGGAGTGCTCTAATCAATCAGCCCCAGCATTTT. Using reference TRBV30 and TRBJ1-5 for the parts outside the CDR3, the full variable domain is SQTIHQWPATLVQPVGSPLSLECTVEGTSNPNLYWYRQAAGRGLQLLFYSVGIGQISSEVPQNLSASRPQDRQFILSSKKLLLSDSGFYLCAWSALINQPQHFGDGTRLSIL.

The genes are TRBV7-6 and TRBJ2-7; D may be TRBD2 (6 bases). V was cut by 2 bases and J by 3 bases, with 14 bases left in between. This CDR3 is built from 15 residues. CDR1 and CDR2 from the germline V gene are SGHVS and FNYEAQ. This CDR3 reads CASSLKGWDFYEQYF. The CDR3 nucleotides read TGTGCCAGCAGCTTAAAGGGGTGGGACTTCTACGAGCAGTACTTC.

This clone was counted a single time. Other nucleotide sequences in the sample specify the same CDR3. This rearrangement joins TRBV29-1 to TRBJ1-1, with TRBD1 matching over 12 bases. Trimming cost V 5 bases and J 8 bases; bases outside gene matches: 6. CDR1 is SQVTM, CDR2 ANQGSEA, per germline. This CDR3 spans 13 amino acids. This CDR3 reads CSVLPGQGAEAFF. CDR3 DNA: TGCAGCGTTCTTCCGGGACAGGGGGCAGAAGCTTTCTTT. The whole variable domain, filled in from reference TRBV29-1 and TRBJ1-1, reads SAVISQKPSRDICQRGTSLTIQCQVDSQVTMMFWYRQQPGQSLTLIATANQGSEATYESGFVIDKFPISRPNLTFSTLTVSNMSPEDSSIYLCSVLPGQGAEAFFGQGTRLTVV.

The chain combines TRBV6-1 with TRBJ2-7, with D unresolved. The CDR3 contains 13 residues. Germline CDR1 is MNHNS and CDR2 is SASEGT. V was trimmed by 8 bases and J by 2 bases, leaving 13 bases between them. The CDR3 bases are TGTGCCAGCCACTCGTTTGATGCCTACGAGCAGTACTTC. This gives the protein CASHSFDAYEQYF.

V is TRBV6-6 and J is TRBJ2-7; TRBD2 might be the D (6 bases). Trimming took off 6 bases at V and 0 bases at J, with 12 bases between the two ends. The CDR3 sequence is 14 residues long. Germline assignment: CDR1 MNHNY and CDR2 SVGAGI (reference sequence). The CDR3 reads CASRDYLSSYEQYF. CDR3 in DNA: TGTGCCAGCAGGGACTACCTCAGCTCCTACGAGCAGTACTTC.

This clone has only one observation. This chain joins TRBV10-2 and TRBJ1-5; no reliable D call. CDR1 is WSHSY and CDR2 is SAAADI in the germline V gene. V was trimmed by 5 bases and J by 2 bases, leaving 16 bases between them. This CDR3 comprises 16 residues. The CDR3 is CASSPVGGLRNQPQHF. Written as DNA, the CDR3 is TGCGCCAGCAGTCCAGTAGGAGGGTTACGCAATCAGCCCCAGCATTTT.

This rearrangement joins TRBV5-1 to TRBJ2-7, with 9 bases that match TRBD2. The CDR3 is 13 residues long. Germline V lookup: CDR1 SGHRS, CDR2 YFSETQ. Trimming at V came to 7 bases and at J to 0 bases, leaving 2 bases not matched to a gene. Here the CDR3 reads CASQLAGSYEQYF. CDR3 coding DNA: TGCGCCAGCCAACTAGCGGGCTCCTACGAGCAGTACTTC.

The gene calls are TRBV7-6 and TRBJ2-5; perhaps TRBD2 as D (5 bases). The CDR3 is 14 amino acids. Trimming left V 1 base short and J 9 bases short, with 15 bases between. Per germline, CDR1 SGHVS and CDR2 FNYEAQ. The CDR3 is CASSLGTDRKAQYF. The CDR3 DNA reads TGTGCCAGCAGCTTAGGGACTGACCGAAAGGCCCAGTACTTC.

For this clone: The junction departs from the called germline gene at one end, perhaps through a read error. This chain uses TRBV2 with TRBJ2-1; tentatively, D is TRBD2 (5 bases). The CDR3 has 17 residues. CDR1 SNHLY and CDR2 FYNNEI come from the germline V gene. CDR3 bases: TGTGCTAGCACCGGGCGGGCCCGGATTGCTCGTGAAAATGAGCAGTTCTTC. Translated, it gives CASTGRARIARENEQFF.

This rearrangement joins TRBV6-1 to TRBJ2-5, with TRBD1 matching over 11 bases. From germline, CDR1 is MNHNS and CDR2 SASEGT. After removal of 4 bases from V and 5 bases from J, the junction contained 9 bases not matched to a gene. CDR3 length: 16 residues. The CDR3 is CASSAKAGTGGETQYF. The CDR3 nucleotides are TGTGCCAGCAGTGCCAAGGCTGGGACAGGGGGGGAGACCCAGTACTTC.

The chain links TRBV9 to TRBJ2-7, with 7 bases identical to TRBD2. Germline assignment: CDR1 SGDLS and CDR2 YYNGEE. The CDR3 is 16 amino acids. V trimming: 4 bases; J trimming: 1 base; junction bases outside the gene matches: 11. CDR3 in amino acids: CASSSPRSSGSYEQYF. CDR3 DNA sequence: TGTGCCAGCAGCTCCCCCCGGTCTAGCGGTTCCTACGAGCAGTACTTC. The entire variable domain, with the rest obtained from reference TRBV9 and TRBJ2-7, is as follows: DSGVTQTPKHLITATGQRVTLRCSPRSGDLSVYWYQQSLDQGLQFLIQYYNGEERAKGNILERFSAQQFPDLHSELNLSSLELGDSALYFCASSSPRSSGSYEQYFGPGTRLTVT.

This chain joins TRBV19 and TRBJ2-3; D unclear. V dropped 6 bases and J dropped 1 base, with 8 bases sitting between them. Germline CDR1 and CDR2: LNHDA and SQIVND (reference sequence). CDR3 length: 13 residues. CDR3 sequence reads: CASRALGTDTQYF. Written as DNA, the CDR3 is TGTGCCAGTAGGGCTTTGGGCACAGATACGCAGTATTTT. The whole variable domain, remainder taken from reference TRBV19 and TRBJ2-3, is DGGITQSPKYLFRKEGQNVTLSCEQNLNHDAMYWYRQDPGQGLRLIYYSQIVNDFQKGDIAEGYSVSREKKESFPLTVTSAQKNPTAFYLCASRALGTDTQYFGPGTRLTVL.